This T cell receptor beta chain originates from a study of cytomegalovirus exposure and HLA in healthy donors. As regards this clone: The antigen is undetermined.

V lost 4 bases and J lost 2, with 16 bases in between. CDR3 size: 16 residues. Germline assignment: CDR1 SGHDT and CDR2 YYEEEE. Study results and caveats: For most TCR beta V segments, an earlier analysis put the productive rate at about 90% or about 30% of the time. Some V segments (TRBV6-2 and TRBV6-3 among them) were excluded as indistinguishable.

PCR primers comprised 60 Vbeta and 13 Jbeta primers. Here immunoSEQ multiplex PCR was the method, and the copy in TCRdb shows in-frame clones only, minus some. Of 30,000 or so clones listed, about three fifths are singletons. Sequenced: PBMCs. The chain has TRBV5-6 and TRBJ2-1; D may be TRBD2 (6 bases). The origin of this receptor is a man over 45 in good health and CMV-seropositive. CDR3 DNA: TGTGCCAGCAGCCCCCTAGCGACCTATCCCTACAATGAGCAGTTCTTC. Amino acid sequence: CASSPLATYPYNEQFF.